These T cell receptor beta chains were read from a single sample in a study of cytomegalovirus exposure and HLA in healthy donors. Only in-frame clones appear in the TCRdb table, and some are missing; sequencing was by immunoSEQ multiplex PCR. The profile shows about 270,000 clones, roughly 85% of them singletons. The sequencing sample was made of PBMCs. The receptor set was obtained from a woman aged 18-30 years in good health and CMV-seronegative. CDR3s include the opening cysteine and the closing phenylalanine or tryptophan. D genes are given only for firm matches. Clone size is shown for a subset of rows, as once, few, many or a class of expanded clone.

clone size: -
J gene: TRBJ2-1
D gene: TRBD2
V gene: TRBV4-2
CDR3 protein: CASSPVPGLAGESYNEQFF
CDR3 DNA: TGTGCCAGCAGCCCCGTCCCGGGACTAGCGGGAGAATCCTACAATGAGCAGTTCTTC

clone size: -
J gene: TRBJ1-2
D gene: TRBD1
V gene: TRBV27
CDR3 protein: CASSFLTGTGDYYGYTF
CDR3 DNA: TGTGCCAGCAGTTTCCTCACCGGGACAGGGGATTACTATGGCTACACCTTC

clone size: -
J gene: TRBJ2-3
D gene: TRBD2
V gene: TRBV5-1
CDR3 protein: CASSLKSLAGLTDTQYF
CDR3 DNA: TGCGCCAGCAGCTTGAAGTCACTAGCGGGACTCACAGATACGCAGTATTTT

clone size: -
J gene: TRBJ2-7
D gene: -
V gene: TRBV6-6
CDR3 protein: CASKKALGASYEQYF
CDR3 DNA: TGTGCCAGTAAAAAAGCATTGGGGGCCTCCTACGAGCAGTACTTC

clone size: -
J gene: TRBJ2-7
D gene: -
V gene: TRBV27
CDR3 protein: CASSRLLKGVEYF
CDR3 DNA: TGTGCCAGCAGTCGTCTCCTAAAAGGGGTGGAGTACTTC

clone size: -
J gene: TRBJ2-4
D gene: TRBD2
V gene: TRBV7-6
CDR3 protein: CASSLEGASGSHIQYF
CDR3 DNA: TGTGCCAGCAGCTTAGAAGGAGCTAGCGGGAGCCACATTCAGTACTTC

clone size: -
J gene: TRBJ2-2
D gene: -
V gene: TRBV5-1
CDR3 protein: CASFPVESNTGELFF
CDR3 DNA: TGCGCCAGCTTCCCTGTAGAATCGAACACCGGGGAGCTGTTTTTT

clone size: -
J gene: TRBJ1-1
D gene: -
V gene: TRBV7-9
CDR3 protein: CASRPGSGHRTEAFF
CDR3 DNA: TGTGCCAGCAGGCCTGGCTCAGGGCATCGGACTGAAGCTTTCTTT

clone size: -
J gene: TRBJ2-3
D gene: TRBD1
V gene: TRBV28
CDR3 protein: CASSQIRTGIGTDTQYF
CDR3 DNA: TGTGCCAGCAGTCAGATAAGGACAGGGATAGGCACAGATACGCAGTATTTT

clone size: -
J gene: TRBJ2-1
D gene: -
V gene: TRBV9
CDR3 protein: CASSVGLNEQFF
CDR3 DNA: TGTGCCAGCAGCGTCGGACTAAATGAGCAGTTCTTC

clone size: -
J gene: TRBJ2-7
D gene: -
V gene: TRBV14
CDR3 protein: CASSGGAAYEQYF
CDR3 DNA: TGTGCCAGCAGCGGAGGGGCAGCCTACGAGCAGTACTTC

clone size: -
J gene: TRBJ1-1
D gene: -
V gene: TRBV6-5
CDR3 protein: CASSYFPTGNTEAFF
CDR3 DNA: TGTGCCAGCAGTTACTTCCCCACAGGGAACACTGAAGCTTTCTTT

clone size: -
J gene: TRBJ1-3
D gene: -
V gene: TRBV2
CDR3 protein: CASSDTADTIYF
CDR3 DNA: TGTGCCAGCAGTGACACAGCGGACACCATATATTTT

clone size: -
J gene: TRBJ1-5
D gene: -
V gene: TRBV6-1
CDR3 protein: CASRWSTTNQPQHF
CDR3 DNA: TGTGCCAGCAGGTGGAGTACCACCAATCAGCCCCAGCATTTT

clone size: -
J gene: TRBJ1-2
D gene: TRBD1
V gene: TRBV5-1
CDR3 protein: CASSFEDRGNYGYTF
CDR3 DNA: TGCGCCAGCAGCTTCGAGGACAGGGGAAACTATGGCTACACCTTC

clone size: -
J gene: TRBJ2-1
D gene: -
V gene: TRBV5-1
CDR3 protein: CASSLDGQYNEQFF
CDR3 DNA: TGCGCCAGCAGCTTGGACGGACAGTACAATGAGCAGTTCTTC

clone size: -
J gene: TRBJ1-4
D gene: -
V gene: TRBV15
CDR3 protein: CATRETGITNEKLFF
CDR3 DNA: TGTGCCACCAGGGAAACAGGGATCACTAATGAAAAACTGTTTTTT

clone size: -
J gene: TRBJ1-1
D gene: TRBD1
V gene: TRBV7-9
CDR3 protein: CASSTGEETEAFF
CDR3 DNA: TGTGCCAGCAGCACAGGGGAAGAAACTGAAGCTTTCTTT

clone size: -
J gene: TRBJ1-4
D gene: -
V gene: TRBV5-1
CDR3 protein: CASSHSLTDATNEKLFF
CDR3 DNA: TGCGCCAGCAGCCATTCTTTGACAGACGCAACTAATGAAAAACTGTTTTTT

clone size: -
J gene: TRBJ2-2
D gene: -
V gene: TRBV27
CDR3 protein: CASSHYENTGELFF
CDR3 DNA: TGTGCCAGCAGTCACTACGAAAACACCGGGGAGCTGTTTTTT

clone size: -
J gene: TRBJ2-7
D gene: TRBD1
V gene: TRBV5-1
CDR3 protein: CASSVRQGAYEQYF
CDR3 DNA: TGCGCCAGCAGCGTCCGACAGGGGGCTTACGAGCAGTACTTC

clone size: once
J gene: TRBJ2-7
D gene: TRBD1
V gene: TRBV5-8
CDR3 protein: CASSWGQTYEQYF
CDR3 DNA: TGTGCCAGCAGCTGGGGACAGACCTACGAGCAGTACTTC

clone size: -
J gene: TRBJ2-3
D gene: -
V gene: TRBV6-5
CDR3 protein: CASSYSLGGPDTQYF
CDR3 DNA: TGTGCCAGCAGTTACTCGCTCGGGGGGCCAGATACGCAGTATTTT

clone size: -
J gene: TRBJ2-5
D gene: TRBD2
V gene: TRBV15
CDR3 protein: CATSRDGAGDLPVGQETQYF
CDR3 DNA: TGTGCCACCAGCAGAGATGGGGCGGGAGACCTCCCCGTGGGACAAGAGACCCAGTACTTC

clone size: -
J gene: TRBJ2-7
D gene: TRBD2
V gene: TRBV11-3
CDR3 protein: CASSLASSGHSYEQYF
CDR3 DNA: TGTGCCAGCAGCTTAGCTTCTAGCGGTCATTCCTACGAGCAGTACTTC

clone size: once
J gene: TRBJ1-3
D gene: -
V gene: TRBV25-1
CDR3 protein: CASSRQGSSGNTIYF
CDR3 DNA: TGTGCCAGCAGTCGGCAGGGTTCCTCTGGAAACACCATATATTTT

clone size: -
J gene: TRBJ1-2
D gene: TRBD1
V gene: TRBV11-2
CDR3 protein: CASSPGQGKKNYGYTF
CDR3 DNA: TGTGCCAGCAGCCCGGGACAGGGAAAAAAAAACTATGGCTACACCTTC

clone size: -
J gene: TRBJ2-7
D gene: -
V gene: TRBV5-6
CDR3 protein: CASSLSSGASYEQYF
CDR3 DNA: TGTGCCAGCAGCTTGTCCTCAGGTGCTTCCTACGAGCAGTACTTC

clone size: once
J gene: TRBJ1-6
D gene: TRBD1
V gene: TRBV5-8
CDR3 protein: CASSKGQGAGSPLHF
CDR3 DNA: TGTGCCAGCAGCAAGGGACAGGGGGCTGGTTCACCCCTCCACTTT

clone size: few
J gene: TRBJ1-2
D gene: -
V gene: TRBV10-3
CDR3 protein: CAISESGIGGPQVGGYGYTF
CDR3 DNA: TGTGCCATCAGTGAGTCGGGTATTGGAGGACCCCAAGTCGGAGGCTATGGCTACACCTTC

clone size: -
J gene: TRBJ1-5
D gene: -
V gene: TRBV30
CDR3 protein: CALDKAPYSNQPQHF
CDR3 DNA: TGTGCCTTGGACAAGGCGCCCTATAGCAATCAGCCCCAGCATTTT

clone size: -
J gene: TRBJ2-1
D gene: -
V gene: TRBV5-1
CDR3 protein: CASSPSRRGDEQFF
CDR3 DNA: TGCGCCAGCAGCCCATCCCGCCGAGGCGATGAGCAGTTCTTC

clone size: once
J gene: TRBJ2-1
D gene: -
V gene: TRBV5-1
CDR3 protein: CASSLSLASSYNEQFF
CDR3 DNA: TGCGCCAGCAGCTTGAGCCTAGCGAGCTCCTACAATGAGCAGTTCTTC

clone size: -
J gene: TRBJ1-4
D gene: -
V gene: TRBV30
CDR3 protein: CAWRDSRNEKLFF
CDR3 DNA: TGTGCCTGGAGGGACAGCCGAAATGAAAAACTGTTTTTT

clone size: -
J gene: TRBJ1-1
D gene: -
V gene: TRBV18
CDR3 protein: CASSPYGLADTEAFF
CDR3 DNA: TGTGCCAGCTCACCATACGGACTTGCGGACACTGAAGCTTTCTTT

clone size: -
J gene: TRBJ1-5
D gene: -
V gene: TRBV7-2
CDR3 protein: CASNQGKWQPQHF
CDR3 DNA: TGTGCCAGCAACCAGGGAAAATGGCAGCCCCAGCATTTT

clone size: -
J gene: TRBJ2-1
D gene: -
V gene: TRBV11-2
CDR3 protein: CASSSFAGLRVGEQFF
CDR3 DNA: TGTGCCAGCAGCTCCTTCGCCGGCCTCAGGGTGGGTGAGCAGTTCTTC

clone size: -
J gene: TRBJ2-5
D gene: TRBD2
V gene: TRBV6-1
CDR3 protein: CASRRGAKETQYF
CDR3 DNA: TGTGCCAGCAGGCGGGGGGCCAAAGAGACCCAGTACTTC

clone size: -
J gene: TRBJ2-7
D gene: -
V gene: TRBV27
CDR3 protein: CASSSRGGPYEQYF
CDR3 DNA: TGTGCCAGCAGCTCGAGGGGGGGGCCCTACGAGCAGTACTTC

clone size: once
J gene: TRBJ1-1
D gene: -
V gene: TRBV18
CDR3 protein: CASSLDRLLNTEAFF
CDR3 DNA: TGTGCCAGCTCCCTGGACAGACTTTTGAACACTGAAGCTTTCTTT

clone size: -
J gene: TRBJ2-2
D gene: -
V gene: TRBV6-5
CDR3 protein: CASKGLHTGELFF
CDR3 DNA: TGTGCCAGCAAAGGACTTCACACCGGGGAGCTGTTTTTT

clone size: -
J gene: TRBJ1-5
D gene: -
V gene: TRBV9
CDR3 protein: CASSGPGSNQPQHF
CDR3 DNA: TGTGCCAGCAGCGGGCCGGGTAGCAATCAGCCCCAGCATTTT

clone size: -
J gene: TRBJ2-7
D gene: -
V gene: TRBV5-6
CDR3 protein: CASSFLRAGAQDEQYF
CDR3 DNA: TGTGCCAGCAGCTTCCTTCGGGCGGGGGCTCAGGACGAGCAGTACTTC

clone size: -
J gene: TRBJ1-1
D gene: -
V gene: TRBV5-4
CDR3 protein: CASRRETNTEAFF
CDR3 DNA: TGTGCCAGCCGCAGGGAAACGAACACTGAAGCTTTCTTT

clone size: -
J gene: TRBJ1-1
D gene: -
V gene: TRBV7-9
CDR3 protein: CASSPTGMDTEAFF
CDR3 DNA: TGTGCCAGCAGCCCTACAGGGATGGACACTGAAGCTTTCTTT

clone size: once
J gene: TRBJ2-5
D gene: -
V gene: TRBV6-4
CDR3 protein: CASARDFQETQYF
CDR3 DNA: TGTGCCAGCGCCCGGGACTTCCAAGAGACCCAGTACTTC

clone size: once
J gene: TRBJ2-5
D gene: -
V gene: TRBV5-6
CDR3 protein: CASRRPGSSETQYF
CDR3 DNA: TGTGCCAGCAGGCGACCGGGGTCCTCGGAGACCCAGTACTTC

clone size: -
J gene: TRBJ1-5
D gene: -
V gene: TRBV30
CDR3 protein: CAWSVPGQPQHF
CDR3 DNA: TGTGCCTGGAGTGTACCAGGTCAGCCCCAGCATTTT

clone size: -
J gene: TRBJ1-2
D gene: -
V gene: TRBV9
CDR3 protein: CASTQTDSNYGYTF
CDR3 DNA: TGTGCCAGCACCCAAACGGACTCTAACTATGGCTACACCTTC

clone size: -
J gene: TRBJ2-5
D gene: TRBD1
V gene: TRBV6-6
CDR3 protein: CASSYLTGEETQYF
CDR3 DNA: TGTGCCAGCAGTTACTTGACAGGGGAAGAGACCCAGTACTTC

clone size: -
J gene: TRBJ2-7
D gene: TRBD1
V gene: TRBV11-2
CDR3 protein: CASSHAGQGGEQYF
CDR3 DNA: TGTGCCAGCAGCCACGCCGGACAGGGAGGCGAGCAGTACTTC

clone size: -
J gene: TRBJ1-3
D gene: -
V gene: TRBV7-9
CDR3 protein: CASSPVVQNSGNTIYF
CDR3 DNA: TGTGCCAGCAGCCCCGTGGTACAAAACTCTGGAAACACCATATATTTT

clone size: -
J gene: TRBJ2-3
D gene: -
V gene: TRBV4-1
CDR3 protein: CASSQVTGTDTQYF
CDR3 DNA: TGCGCCAGCAGCCAAGTCACGGGGACAGATACGCAGTATTTT

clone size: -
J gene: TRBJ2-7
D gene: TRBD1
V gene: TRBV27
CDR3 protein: CASSFGTGWVEQYF
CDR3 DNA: TGTGCCAGCAGTTTCGGGACAGGGTGGGTCGAGCAGTACTTC